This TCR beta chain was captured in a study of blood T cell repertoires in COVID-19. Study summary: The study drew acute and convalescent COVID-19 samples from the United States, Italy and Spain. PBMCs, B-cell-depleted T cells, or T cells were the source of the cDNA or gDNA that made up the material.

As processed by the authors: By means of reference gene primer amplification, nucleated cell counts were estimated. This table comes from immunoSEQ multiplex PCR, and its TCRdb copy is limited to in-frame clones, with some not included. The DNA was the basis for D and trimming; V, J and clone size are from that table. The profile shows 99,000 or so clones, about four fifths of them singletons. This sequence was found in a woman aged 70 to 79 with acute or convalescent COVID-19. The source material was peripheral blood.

CDR3 in amino acids: CASSLEIRGSSYNEQFF. In DNA form, the CDR3 reads TGTGCCAGCAGCCTAGAGATACGGGGGAGCTCCTACAATGAGCAGTTCTTC. This rearrangement joins TRBV5-4 to TRBJ2-1; a possible D gene is TRBD2 (6 bases). Trimming pared 4 bases from V and 0 bases from J, leaving 17 bases between. The CDR3 extends over 17 amino acids. Germline lookup yields CDR1 SGHNT and CDR2 YYREEE (reference sequence).